The source of this T cell receptor beta chain is a study of human T cells and chemical hapten exposure. On the study more broadly: All patients underwent weekly scalp dosing with diphenylcyclopropenone for the full approximately 25-week study.

Time point indicated: patch test 1, 2 weeks after DPC sensitization. The treatment denotes: therapeutic diphenylcyclopropenone sensitization with weekly scalp DPC. This clonotype was recorded at least ten times. In the source study's methods: Sequenced samples showed a median of 95,638 TCRs each, with counts running from around 25,000 to 690,000. TCRdb re-derived calls from the RACE reads in MiXCR, one entry per CDR3 protein. The authors' filters were not applied to this entry. The table records about 82,000 distinct CDR3 sequences, approximately 11% of them present only once. Germline V gives CDR1 SGHKS, CDR2 YYEKEE (reference sequence). V was shortened by 7 bases and J by 2 bases, with 8 bases between the two germline ends. This CDR3 is built from 12 residues.

Material: whole blood, obtained in connection with sensitization to the hapten diphenylcyclopropenone (DPC). The clonotype was recovered from a woman aged 45-65 years with alopecia areata. Some clones in this sample may be carry-over from other donors' samples. The chain couples TRBV5-5 to TRBJ2-3; D gene unclear. For the CDR3, the DNA is TGTGCCAGCGCTCTGAACACAGATACGCAGTATTTT. Encoded protein: CASALNTDTQYF.